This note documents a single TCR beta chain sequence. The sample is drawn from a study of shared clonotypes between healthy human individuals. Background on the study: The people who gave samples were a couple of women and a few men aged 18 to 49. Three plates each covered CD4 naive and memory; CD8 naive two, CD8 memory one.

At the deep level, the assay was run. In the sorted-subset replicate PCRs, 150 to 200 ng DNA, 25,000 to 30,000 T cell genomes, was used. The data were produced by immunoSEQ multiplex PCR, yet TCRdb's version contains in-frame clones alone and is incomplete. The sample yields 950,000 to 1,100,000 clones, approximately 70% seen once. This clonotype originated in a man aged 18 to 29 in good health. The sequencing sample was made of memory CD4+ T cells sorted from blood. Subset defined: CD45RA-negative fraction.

CDR3 loop: CASSAQGGETQYF. The CDR3 bases are TGTGCCAGCAGCGCCCAGGGGGGGGAGACCCAGTACTTC. The J gene is TRBJ2-5, the V gene TRBV5-4; D possibly uses TRBD1 or TRBD2 (7 bases each). V dropped 4 bases and J dropped 5 bases, with 12 bases sitting between them. The length of the CDR3 is 13 residues. The V gene's germline CDR1 is SGHNT and CDR2 YYREEE (reference sequence).